This T cell receptor beta chain was documented in a study of cytomegalovirus exposure and HLA in healthy donors. Findings of the study overall: In a later analysis, an Asian-associated ancestry cluster reportedly showed fewer N-insertions than the approximately 620-donor mean. Accurate prediction of most subjects' HLA-A and HLA-B alleles from TCR beta sequences was reported. Most of the CMV-associated TCR beta chains (in a later analysis) appeared to be HLA-restricted.

CDR1 is SNHLY and CDR2 is FYNNEI in the germline V gene. V lost 4 bases, J lost 1 base, and 7 bases lay in between. This CDR3 is 13 amino acids long. Only a few counts were recorded for this clone. Its specificity is unknown. PCR primers comprised 60 Vbeta and 13 Jbeta primers. Sequencing used immunoSEQ multiplex PCR; TCRdb keeps in-frame clones, though not all of them. Seen here are about 75,000 clones, 82% observed once, and the top ten hold 1.5% to 2%. The chain has TRBV2 and TRBJ1-1; D perhaps matches TRBD1 (5 bases). This clonotype originated in a man between 18 and 35 years old in good health and CMV-seronegative. Input material: PBMCs. The CDR3 here is CASSGDRNTEAFF. CDR3 nucleotides: TGTGCCAGCAGTGGCGACAGGAACACTGAAGCTTTCTTT.